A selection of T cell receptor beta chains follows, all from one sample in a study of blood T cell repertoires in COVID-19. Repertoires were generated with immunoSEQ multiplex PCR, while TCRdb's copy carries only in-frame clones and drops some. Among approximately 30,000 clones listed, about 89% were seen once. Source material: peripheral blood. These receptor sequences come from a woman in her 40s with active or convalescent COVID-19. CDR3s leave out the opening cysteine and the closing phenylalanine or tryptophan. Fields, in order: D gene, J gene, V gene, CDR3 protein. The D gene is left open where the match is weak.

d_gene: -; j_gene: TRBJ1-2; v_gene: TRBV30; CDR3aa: AREDYGYT
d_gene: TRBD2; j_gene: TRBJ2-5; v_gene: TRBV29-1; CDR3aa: SAPSGGGQETQY
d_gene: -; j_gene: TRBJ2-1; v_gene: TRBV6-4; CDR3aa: ASSRGTQNEQF
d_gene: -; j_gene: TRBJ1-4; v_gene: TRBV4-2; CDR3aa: ASSQVGAANEKLF
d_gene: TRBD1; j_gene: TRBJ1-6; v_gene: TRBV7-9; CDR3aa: ASSLRTGDNSPLH
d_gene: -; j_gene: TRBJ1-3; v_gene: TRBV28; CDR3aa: ASGATRLPSGNTIY
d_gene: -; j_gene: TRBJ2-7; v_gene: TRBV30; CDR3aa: AWSVGRPTWGDEQY
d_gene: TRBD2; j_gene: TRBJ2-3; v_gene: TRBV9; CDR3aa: ASSVAGGAGFTDTQY
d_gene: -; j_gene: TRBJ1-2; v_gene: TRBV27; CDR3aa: ASSFWPQGAGYT
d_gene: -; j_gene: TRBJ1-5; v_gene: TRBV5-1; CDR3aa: ASSPEGRGRNQPQH
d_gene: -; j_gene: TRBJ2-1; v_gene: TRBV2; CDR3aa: ASSLWRGQVHEQF
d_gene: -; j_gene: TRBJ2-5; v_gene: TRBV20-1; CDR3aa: SASWLVEGETQY
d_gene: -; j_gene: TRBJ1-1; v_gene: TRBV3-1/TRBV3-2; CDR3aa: ASSQPGHTNTEAF
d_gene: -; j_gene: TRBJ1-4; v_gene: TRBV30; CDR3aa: AWGTGTNEKLF
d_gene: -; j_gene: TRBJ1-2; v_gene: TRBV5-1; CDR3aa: ASSLRHRDRYT
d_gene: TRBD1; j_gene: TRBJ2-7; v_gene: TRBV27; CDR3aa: ASSPPPTGGMYEQY
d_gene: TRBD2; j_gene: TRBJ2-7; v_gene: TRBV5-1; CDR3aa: ASSLGGLATEQY
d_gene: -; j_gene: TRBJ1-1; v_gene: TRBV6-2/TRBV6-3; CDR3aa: ASSDRRGRYTEAF
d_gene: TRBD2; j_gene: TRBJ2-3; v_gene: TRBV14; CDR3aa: ASSQATLTSGVLGTQY
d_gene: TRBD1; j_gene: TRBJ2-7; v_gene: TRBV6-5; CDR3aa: ASRRDREVSYEQY
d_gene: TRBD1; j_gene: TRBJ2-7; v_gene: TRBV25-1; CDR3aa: ASRQGAYEQY
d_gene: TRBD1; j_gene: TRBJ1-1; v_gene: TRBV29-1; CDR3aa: SAYRGAAHTEAF
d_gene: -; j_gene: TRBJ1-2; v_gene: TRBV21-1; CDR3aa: ASSKDVTGNGYT
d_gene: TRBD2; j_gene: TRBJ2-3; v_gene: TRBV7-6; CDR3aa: ASSSSGGRTDTQY
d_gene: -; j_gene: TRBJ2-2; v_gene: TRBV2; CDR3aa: ASSRNEAGELF
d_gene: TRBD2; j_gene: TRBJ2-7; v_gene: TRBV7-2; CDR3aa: ASSFGRAYEQY
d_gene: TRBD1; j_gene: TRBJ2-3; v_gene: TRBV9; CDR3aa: ASSVTGTGGSDTQY
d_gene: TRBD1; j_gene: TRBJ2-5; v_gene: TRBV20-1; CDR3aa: SKGGAETQY
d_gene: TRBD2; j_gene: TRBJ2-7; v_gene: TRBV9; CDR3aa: ASSERETLAGARGEQY
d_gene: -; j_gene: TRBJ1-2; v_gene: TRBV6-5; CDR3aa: ASSYSDSYYGYT
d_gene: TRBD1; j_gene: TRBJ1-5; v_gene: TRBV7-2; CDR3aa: ASSLRGDRRLSNQPQH
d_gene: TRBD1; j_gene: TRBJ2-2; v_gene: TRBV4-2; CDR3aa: ASSLRTGDGELF
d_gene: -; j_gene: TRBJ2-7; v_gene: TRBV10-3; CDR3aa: AIRTQITDSYEQY
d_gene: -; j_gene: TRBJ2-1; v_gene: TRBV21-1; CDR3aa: ASSKVYRFNNEQF
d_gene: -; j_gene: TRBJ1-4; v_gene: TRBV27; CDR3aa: ASSLSTIGLEKLF
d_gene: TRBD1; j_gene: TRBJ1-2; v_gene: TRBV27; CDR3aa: ASSPNVLDRDNYGYT
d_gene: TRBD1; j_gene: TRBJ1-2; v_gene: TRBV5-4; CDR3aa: ASSLVGSGGLYGYT
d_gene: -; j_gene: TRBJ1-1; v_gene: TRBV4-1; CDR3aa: ASSQADRTYTEAF
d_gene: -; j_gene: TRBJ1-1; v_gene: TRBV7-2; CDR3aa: ASSSRMGGTEAF
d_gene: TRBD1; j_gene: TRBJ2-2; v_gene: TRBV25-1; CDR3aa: ASMGQARLNTGELF
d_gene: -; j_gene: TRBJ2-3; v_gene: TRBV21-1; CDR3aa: ASSKAPTSRNTDTQY
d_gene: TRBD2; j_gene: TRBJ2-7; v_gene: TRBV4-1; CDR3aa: ASSQAGTTVVEQY
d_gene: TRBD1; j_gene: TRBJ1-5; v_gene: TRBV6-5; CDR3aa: ASSWDRDSNQPQH
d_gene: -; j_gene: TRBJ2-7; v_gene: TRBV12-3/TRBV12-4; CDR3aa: ASSSGGRKQY
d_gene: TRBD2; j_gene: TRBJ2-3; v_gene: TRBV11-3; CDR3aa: ASSLGTSGSTDTQY
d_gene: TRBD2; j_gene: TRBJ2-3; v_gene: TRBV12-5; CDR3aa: ASGLGLAGRGNTQY
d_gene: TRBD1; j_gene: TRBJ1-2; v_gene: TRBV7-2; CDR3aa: ASSLASGTGSRYGYT
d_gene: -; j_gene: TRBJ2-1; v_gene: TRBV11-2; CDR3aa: ASSLDLLRGSEQF
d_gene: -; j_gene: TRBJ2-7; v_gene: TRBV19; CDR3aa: ASSMGPRSYEQY
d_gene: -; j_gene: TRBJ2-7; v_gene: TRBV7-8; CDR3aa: ASSPPGQIYYEQY